This is a list of T cell receptor beta chains from one sample in a study of Graves' ophthalmopathy and Graves' hyperthyroidism. TCRdb fed the multiplex PCR reads into MiXCR, producing one record per CDR3 protein. The table has about 550,000 distinct CDR3 sequences, approximately 37% seen once. Sequenced sample: peripheral blood or thyroid tissue (not recorded which). The receptor source for this set is an adult man with Graves' hyperthyroidism. CDR3s include the opening cysteine and the closing phenylalanine or tryptophan. D genes are given only for firm matches. Size tells how often a clone was seen (once, few, many) or the class of an expanded clone, and some rows leave it out.

many	TRBV20-1	NA	TRBJ2-7	CSARVRATSNEQYF	TGCAGTGCTAGAGTCCGGGCGACATCCAACGAGCAGTACTTC
many	TRBV20-1	NA	TRBJ2-6	CSADLLNRDPRGGANVLTF	TGCAGTGCTGATCTTCTAAACCGGGACCCTCGGGGAGGGGCCAACGTCCTGACTTTC
NA	TRBV19	TRBD2	TRBJ2-2	CASSQLAGGNTGELFF	TGTGCCAGTAGTCAACTAGCGGGAGGCAACACCGGGGAGCTGTTTTTT
NA	TRBV20-1	NA	TRBJ2-7	CSYPGMAGYEQYF	TGCAGTTACCCAGGAATGGCGGGGTACGAGCAGTACTTC
many	TRBV29-1	NA	TRBJ1-2	CSVDGGDYGYTF	TGCAGCGTCGACGGGGGGGACTATGGCTACACCTTC
many	TRBV20-1	NA	TRBJ2-2	CSARGPNQRELFF	TGCAGTGCTAGAGGCCCGAATCAAAGGGAACTGTTTTTT
NA	TRBV6-6	TRBD2	TRBJ2-5	CASSYSKRGGGETQYF	TGTGCCAGCAGTTACTCGAAAAGGGGCGGGGGAGAGACCCAGTACTTC
many	TRBV19	NA	TRBJ1-1	CANSIAGERAFF	TGTGCCAATAGTATCGCGGGGGAGCGAGCTTTCTTT
many	TRBV7-9	NA	TRBJ1-1	CASSLATANTEAFF	TGTGCCAGCAGCTTAGCAACAGCGAACACTGAAGCTTTCTTT
many	TRBV5-8	TRBD1	TRBJ2-7	CASSSGLGQGRDEQYF	TGTGCCAGCAGCTCGGGGTTAGGACAGGGGAGAGACGAGCAGTACTTC
few	TRBV20-1	NA	TRBJ1-4	CSARIPTNEKLFF	TGCAGTGCTCGGATACCGACTAATGAAAAACTGTTTTTT